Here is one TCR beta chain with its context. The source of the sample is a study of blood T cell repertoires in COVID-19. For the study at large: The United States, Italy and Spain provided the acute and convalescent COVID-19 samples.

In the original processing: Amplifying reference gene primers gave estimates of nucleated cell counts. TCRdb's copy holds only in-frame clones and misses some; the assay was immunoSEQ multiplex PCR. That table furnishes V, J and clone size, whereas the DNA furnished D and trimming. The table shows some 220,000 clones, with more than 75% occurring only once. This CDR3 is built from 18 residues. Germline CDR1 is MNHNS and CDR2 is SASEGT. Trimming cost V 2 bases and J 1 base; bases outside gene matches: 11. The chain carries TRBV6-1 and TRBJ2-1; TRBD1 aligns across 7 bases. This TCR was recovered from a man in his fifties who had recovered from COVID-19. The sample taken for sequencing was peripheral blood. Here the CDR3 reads CASSEWGHRGSSYNEQFF. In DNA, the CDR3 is TGTGCCAGCAGTGAATGGGGGCACAGGGGATCATCCTACAATGAGCAGTTCTTC.